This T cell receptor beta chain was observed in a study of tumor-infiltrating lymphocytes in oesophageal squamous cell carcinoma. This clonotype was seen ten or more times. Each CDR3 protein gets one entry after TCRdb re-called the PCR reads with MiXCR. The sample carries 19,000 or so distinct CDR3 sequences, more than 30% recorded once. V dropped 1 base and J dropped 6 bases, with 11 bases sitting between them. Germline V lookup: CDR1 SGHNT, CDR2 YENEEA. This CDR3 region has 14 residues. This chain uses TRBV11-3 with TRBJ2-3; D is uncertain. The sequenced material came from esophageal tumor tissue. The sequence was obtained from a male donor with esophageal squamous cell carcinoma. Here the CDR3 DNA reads TGTGCCAGCAGCTTAGGCAGTCCTTCTGATACGCAGTATTTT. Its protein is CASSLGSPSDTQYF.